Shown below are 29 T cell receptor beta chains from a single sample sequenced in a study of CD8 T cells in Susac syndrome. With random hexamers, reverse transcription was performed on about 0.5 to 1 ug of RNA. MiXCR, run by TCRdb on the immunoSEQ multiplex PCR reads, gives a single entry per CDR3 protein. Of some 300,000 distinct CDR3 sequences listed, 70% to 90% are singletons. Sequencing was done on a sample of CD8+ T cells from PBMCs. These receptors were taken from a human donor with multiple sclerosis.

V and J are TRBV7-2 and TRBJ1-2; no reliable D call. Per germline, CDR1 SGHTA and CDR2 FQGNSA. V lost 2 bases and J 4 bases, leaving 11 bases between the germline ends. This CDR3 is built from 14 residues. The CDR3 sequence is CASSLPDGLYGYTF. DNA of the CDR3: TGTGCCAGCAGCTTACCCGACGGACTCTATGGCTACACCTTC.

The chain uses TRBV20-1 and TRBJ2-3; TRBD2 agrees at 9 bases. This CDR3 is 17 amino acids long. Germline lookup yields CDR1 DFQATT and CDR2 SNEGSKA (reference sequence). V lost 6 bases and J lost 6; bases outside the gene matches: 19. The CDR3 sequence: CSADLPLAGVPTDTQYF. The CDR3 DNA sequence: TGCAGTGCCGACCTCCCCTTAGCGGGAGTACCAACCGATACGCAGTATTTT.

The CDR3 here is CASSLQGAKLFF. For the CDR3, the DNA is TGTGCCAGCAGCCTCCAAGGGGCGAAGCTGTTTTTT. This chain connects TRBV7-6 to TRBJ1-4; possible D gene TRBD1, 5 bases. The length of the CDR3 is 12 residues. V shed 5 bases and J shed 14 bases, with 15 bases lying between them. Germline assignment: CDR1 SGHVS and CDR2 FNYEAQ.

This chain joins TRBV28 and TRBJ1-4, with TRBD1 matching over 11 bases. Trimming cost V 7 bases and J 7 bases; bases outside gene matches: 11. Germline-derived CDR1 and CDR2 are MDHEN and SYDVKM. The CDR3 length is 16 residues. The CDR3 here is CASNTPDRGRAEKLFF. The CDR3, as DNA: TGTGCCAGCAACACCCCGGACAGGGGGCGGGCTGAAAAACTGTTTTTT.

The gene calls are TRBV12-3 or TRBV12-4 and TRBJ2-6, with 10 bases aligning to TRBD1. Trimming at V came to 4 bases and at J to 1 base, leaving 4 bases not matched to a gene. This CDR3 has 17 residues. The CDR3 loop reads CASSSGQGRSGANVLTF. In DNA, the CDR3 is TGTGCCAGCAGTTCGGGACAGGGGAGGTCTGGGGCCAACGTCCTGACTTTC.

This chain uses TRBV7-9 with TRBJ2-3; D is ambiguous. Germline CDR1 and CDR2: SEHNR and FQNEAQ (reference sequence). V lost 5 bases to trimming and J lost 5 bases, with 14 bases between them. This CDR3 region has 14 residues. CDR3 residues: CASSQFALGDTQYF. CDR3 in DNA: TGTGCCAGCAGCCAATTCGCCCTTGGAGATACGCAGTATTTT.

The chain couples TRBV27 to TRBJ2-5, with 10 bases matching TRBD1. Germline V gene sequence: CDR1 MNHEY, CDR2 SMNVEV (reference sequence). J lost 5 bases, V lost 3 bases, and 9 bases had no gene match. The CDR3 consists of 16 residues. In DNA, the CDR3 is TGTGCCAGCAGTTTCGCCGGGACAGGGGCTGAGGAGACCCAGTACTTC. It encodes CASSFAGTGAEETQYF.

This rearrangement joins TRBV12-3 or TRBV12-4 to TRBJ2-1; TRBD2 matches 13 bases. The CDR3 is made up of 16 amino acids. Unmatched junction bases numbered 5, after V lost 5 bases and J lost 4 bases. CDR3 protein: CASSPILAGGYNEQFF. The DNA for the CDR3 is TGTGCCAGCAGTCCAATACTAGCGGGAGGGTACAATGAGCAGTTCTTC.

The chain recombines TRBV24-1 with TRBJ1-5, with D unresolved. The V end was cut by 3 bases, the J end by 6 bases, with 8 bases between. The length of the CDR3 is 13 residues. Germline CDR1 and CDR2: KGHDR and SFDVKD. The CDR3, as DNA: TGTGCCACCAGTGATAAGGGTGGTCAGCCCCAGCATTTT. The encoded protein is CATSDKGGQPQHF.

The rearrangement uses TRBV27 and TRBJ2-1; D not certain. This CDR3 region has 13 residues. The ends were cut back, 7 bases at V and 2 bases at J, with 9 bases in the middle. CDR1 and CDR2 from the germline V gene are MNHEY and SMNVEV (reference sequence). In DNA form, the CDR3 reads TGTGCCAGCACAGGTTACCCCTACAATGAGCAGTTCTTC. It codes for CASTGYPYNEQFF.

The table lists this clonotype with a count of one. The rearrangement links TRBV27 to TRBJ2-1; possible D gene TRBD2, 6 bases. V was trimmed by 8 bases and J by 7 bases, leaving 21 bases between them. This CDR3 has 15 amino acids. Germline V gives CDR1 MNHEY, CDR2 SMNVEV (reference sequence). The CDR3 is CASRLLFSGRNEQFF. Written as DNA, the CDR3 is TGTGCCAGCCGCCTTTTATTTAGCGGTAGGAATGAGCAGTTCTTC.

This clonotype has more than one count but fewer than ten. V gene TRBV5-6 combines with J gene TRBJ2-4; perhaps D is TRBD1 or TRBD2 (6 bases each). This CDR3 is 13 amino acids long. Germline V lookup: CDR1 SGHDT, CDR2 YYEEEE. V was pared by 9 bases and J by 8 bases, with 18 bases between. The DNA of the CDR3 is TGTGCCACCCAAGGGGGGAGAAGGGACATTCAGTACTTC. It codes for CATQGGRRDIQYF.

The rearrangement uses TRBV15 and TRBJ2-5; no clear D. This CDR3 contains 15 residues. The V gene lost 0 bases and the J gene lost 1 base, with 9 bases spanning the gap. Germline V lookup: CDR1 LNHNV, CDR2 YYDKDF (reference sequence). CDR3 sequence: CATSREKNTQETQYF. CDR3 in DNA: TGTGCCACCAGCAGAGAGAAGAACACCCAAGAGACCCAGTACTTC.

The chain recombines TRBV6-4 with TRBJ1-1, with D unclear. Germline V gene sequence: CDR1 MRHNA, CDR2 SNTAGT. The CDR3 totals 13 residues. V was shortened by 2 bases and J by 1 base, with 5 bases between the two germline ends. The CDR3 coding sequence is TGTGCCAGCAGTGACAGTAAGAACACTGAAGCTTTCTTT. Amino acid sequence: CASSDSKNTEAFF.

This chain links TRBV29-1 with TRBJ1-2, with D possibly being TRBD1 (6 bases). Trimming took off 4 bases at V and 9 bases at J, with 15 bases between the two ends. This CDR3 spans 12 amino acids. CDR1 and CDR2 from the germline V gene are SQVTM and ANQGSEA. The chain's CDR3 is CSVVRTDLSYTF. DNA of the CDR3: TGCAGCGTTGTAAGGACAGATCTCAGCTACACCTTC.

The rearrangement uses TRBV4-3 and TRBJ2-3; TRBD2 might be the D (5 bases). Trimming pared 0 bases from V and 3 bases from J, leaving 13 bases between. The CDR3 extends over 16 amino acids. CDR1 and CDR2 (germline): LGHNA, YSLEER. The CDR3 coding sequence is TGCGCCAGCAGCCAAGAAGGGATCGGAGGAACAGATACGCAGTATTTT. Translating gives CASSQEGIGGTDTQYF.

CDR3 DNA sequence: TGTGCCAGCAGCTTAGCGGCGGGAAGGGAAGAGACCCAGTACTTC. Its translation: CASSLAAGREETQYF. The genes are TRBV7-9 and TRBJ2-5; D perhaps matches TRBD2 (6 bases). Germline CDR1 and CDR2: SEHNR and FQNEAQ (reference sequence). Trimming shortened V by 0 bases and J by 3 bases, and 11 bases separated the two germline ends. The CDR3 totals 15 residues.

The chain recombines TRBV13 with TRBJ2-1, with TRBD2 matching over 8 bases. Germline assignment: CDR1 PRHDT and CDR2 FYEKMQ (reference sequence). V shed 5 bases and J 5 bases; nucleotides not matched to a gene: 17. CDR3 length: 18 amino acids. As DNA, the CDR3 is TGTGCCAGCAGCCACCCCCGCGTGGGACTAGATCTTCACAATGAGCAGTTCTTC. It specifies CASSHPRVGLDLHNEQFF.

This rearrangement joins TRBV6-2 or TRBV6-3 to TRBJ1-1; no firm D call. Trimming pared 2 bases from V and 6 bases from J, leaving 13 bases between. In germline, CDR1 is MNHEY, CDR2 SVGEGT. This CDR3 contains 14 residues. This CDR3 is CASSYPGSGAEAFF. The CDR3, as DNA: TGTGCCAGCAGTTACCCGGGCTCAGGCGCTGAAGCTTTCTTT.

The chain has TRBV13 and TRBJ2-7; a weak D match, TRBD2 (5 bases). The CDR3 loop spans 13 amino acids. Deletions cut 3 bases from V and 3 bases from J, with 9 bases between. Germline lookup yields CDR1 PRHDT and CDR2 FYEKMQ (reference sequence). The CDR3 reads CASSFTGNYEQYF. The CDR3, as DNA: TGTGCCAGCAGCTTCACGGGGAACTACGAGCAGTACTTC.

This sequence joins TRBV20-1 and TRBJ2-1; the match to TRBD2 covers 10 bases. This CDR3 is 15 amino acids long. Germline trimming cut 2 bases from V and 7 bases from J; bases unmatched to any gene: 8. Germline V gives CDR1 DFQATT, CDR2 SNEGSKA (reference sequence). The CDR3, as DNA: TGCAGTGCTAGACCTAGCGGGAGCGTTTTGAATGAGCAGTTCTTC. Amino acids: CSARPSGSVLNEQFF.

The gene calls are TRBV7-8 and TRBJ1-2; unclear D gene. Germline loops: CDR1 SGHVS, CDR2 FQNEAQ. The CDR3 has 17 residues. Trimming shortened V by 5 bases and J by 5 bases, and 24 bases separated the two germline ends. The CDR3 here is CASSLTAVGEGMYGYTF. As DNA, the CDR3 is TGTGCCAGCAGCCTGACCGCGGTGGGAGAGGGAATGTATGGCTACACCTTC.

The rearrangement uses TRBV20-1 and TRBJ2-5; maybe TRBD2 (5 bases). Germline lookup yields CDR1 DFQATT and CDR2 SNEGSKA (reference sequence). The ends were cut back, 2 bases at V and 2 bases at J, with 12 bases in the middle. CDR3 length equals 14 residues. Here the CDR3 DNA reads TGCAGTGCTAGAAATCTTAGACTACAAGAGACCCAGTACTTC. Translating it yields CSARNLRLQETQYF.

This chain uses TRBV20-1 with TRBJ1-1; no clear D. This CDR3 is 14 amino acids long. The germline V gene encodes CDR1 DFQATT and CDR2 SNEGSKA (reference sequence). V gave up 1 base and J gave up 0 bases, with 9 bases separating them. CDR3 protein: CSARVNRLNTEAFF. Here the CDR3 DNA reads TGCAGTGCTAGAGTAAACCGACTGAACACTGAAGCTTTCTTT.

The V gene is TRBV6-2 or TRBV6-3, the J gene TRBJ2-7; D is perhaps TRBD2 (5 bases). V was trimmed by 8 bases and J by 3 bases, leaving 23 bases between them. Germline CDR1 is MNHEY and CDR2 is SVGEGT. This CDR3 comprises 16 residues. The CDR3 reads CASGLRVGESFYEQYF. For the CDR3, the DNA is TGTGCCAGCGGCCTTCGGGTCGGGGAGTCTTTCTACGAGCAGTACTTC.

The CDR3 sequence is CARVQPQHF. The CDR3 coding sequence is TGTGCCAGAGTTCAGCCCCAGCATTTT. J is TRBJ1-5 and V is TRBV7-9, with D uncertain. In germline, CDR1 is SEHNR, CDR2 FQNEAQ (reference sequence). The CDR3 has 9 amino acids. V lost 9 bases and J 6 bases, leaving 3 bases between the germline ends.

V gene TRBV7-2 combines with J gene TRBJ2-1, with 7 bases aligning to TRBD2. V lost 4 bases and J lost 0; bases outside the gene matches: 6. Germline CDR1 reads SGHTA; CDR2 reads FQGNSA. The CDR3 totals 16 residues. As DNA, the CDR3 is TGTGCCAGCAGCTCCTACGGGGGGAGCTCCTACAATGAGCAGTTCTTC. It encodes CASSSYGGSSYNEQFF.

This chain connects TRBV19 to TRBJ1-1; unclear D gene. In germline, CDR1 is LNHDA, CDR2 SQIVND (reference sequence). The CDR3 has 14 amino acids. V was pared by 2 bases and J by 0 bases, with 7 bases between. CDR3 coding DNA: TGTGCCAGTAGTATACCCGGGCTGAACACTGAAGCTTTCTTT. The encoded protein is CASSIPGLNTEAFF.

This clonotype was seen only a few times. The rearrangement joins TRBV4-1 to TRBJ1-2, with D possibly being TRBD1 (5 bases). Deletions cut 0 bases from V and 5 bases from J, with 25 bases between. The CDR3 length is 19 residues. Germline V gene sequence: CDR1 MGHRA, CDR2 YSYEKL. The DNA of the CDR3 is TGCGCCAGCAGCCAAGACAGGGCCCGCGAGACAATCCCTGGATATGGCTACACCTTC. This translates into CASSQDRARETIPGYGYTF.